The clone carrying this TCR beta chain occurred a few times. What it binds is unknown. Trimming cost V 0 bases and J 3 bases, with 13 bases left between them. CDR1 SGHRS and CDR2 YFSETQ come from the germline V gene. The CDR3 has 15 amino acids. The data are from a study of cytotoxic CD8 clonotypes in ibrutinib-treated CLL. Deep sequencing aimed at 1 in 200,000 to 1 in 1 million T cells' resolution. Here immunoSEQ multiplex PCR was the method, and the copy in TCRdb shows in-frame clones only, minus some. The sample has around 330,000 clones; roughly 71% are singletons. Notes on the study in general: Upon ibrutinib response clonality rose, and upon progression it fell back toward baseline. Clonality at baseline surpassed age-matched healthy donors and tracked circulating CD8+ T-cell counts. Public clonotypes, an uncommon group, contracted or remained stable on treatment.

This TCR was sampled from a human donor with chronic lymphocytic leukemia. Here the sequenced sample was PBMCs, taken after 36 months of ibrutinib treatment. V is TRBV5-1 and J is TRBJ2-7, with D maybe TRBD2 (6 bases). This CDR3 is CASSLAGGLGYEQYF. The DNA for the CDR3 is TGCGCCAGCAGCTTGGCCGGGGGATTAGGCTACGAGCAGTACTTC.